This note documents a single TCR beta chain sequence. This entry is derived from a study of blood T cell repertoires in COVID-19. Study-wide context: COVID-19 samples from acute and convalescent phases originated in the United States, Italy and Spain.

This CDR3 has 14 residues. Trimming pared 0 bases from V and 3 bases from J, leaving 8 bases between. Germline assignment: CDR1 LGHDT and CDR2 YNNKEL (reference sequence). Original data processing: Reference gene primer amplification in the assay estimated nucleated cell counts. Sequenced by immunoSEQ multiplex PCR; TCRdb stores in-frame clones only, minus some. D and trimming come from the DNA, and the V and J calls and clone size come from that table. The sample has roughly 440,000 clones, more than 70% seen once; the top ten hold roughly an eighth. J is TRBJ1-2 and V is TRBV3-1 (or the pseudogene TRBV3-2); TRBD1 might be the D (5 bases). The source material was peripheral blood. This TCR came from a woman aged 45-59 years with COVID-19, enrolled during active disease. The CDR3: CASSQDLGHYGYTF. In DNA form, the CDR3 reads TGTGCCAGCAGCCAAGATCTGGGGCACTATGGCTACACCTTC.